The rows below give T cell receptor beta chains drawn from one sample of a study of blood T cell repertoires in COVID-19. Here immunoSEQ multiplex PCR was the method, and the copy in TCRdb shows in-frame clones only, minus some. The data contain over 200,000 clones, about nine tenths of them singletons. Sequenced sample: peripheral blood. The receptors shown here come from a woman aged 55-75 years with acute or convalescent COVID-19. The CDR3 runs from the conserved cysteine through the conserved F or W. Fields, in order: clone size, V gene, CDR3 protein. Not every row has a clone size; where given, it reads once, few, many or a size class.

. | TRBV30 | CASEGLAGGLIAGELFF
. | TRBV28 | CASSADIRTGFGYTF
. | TRBV6-5 | CASIQGQGNQPQHF
. | TRBV5-6 | CASRPGTLSSGNTIYF
. | TRBV6-5 | CASSYGGTEAFF
. | TRBV4-1 | CASSPAPTGGIYNEQFF
. | TRBV19 | CATMTQTSGANVLTF
. | TRBV6-2/TRBV6-3 | CASSRRQGGNQPQHF
. | TRBV29-1 | CSGKEGGSRSTSSGNTIYF
once | TRBV9 | CASSQTGGNYGYTF
. | TRBV5-1 | CASSLAGTSGYNEQFF
. | TRBV29-1 | CSVDNLDRNTEAFF
. | TRBV19 | CASSIFRQTSGNTIYF
. | TRBV9 | CASSVGAGGPSGELFF
. | TRBV5-6 | CASSQNDAVVRGTQYF
. | TRBV27 | CASRDRTGREAFF
. | TRBV13 | CASFYRGQGIKNTEAFF
. | TRBV2 | CASSSQGSYGYTF
. | TRBV7-7 | CASSPSGIHNEQFF
. | TRBV10-2 | CASSEWSPYNSPLHF
. | TRBV28 | CASTGAVALSNQPQHF
once | TRBV15 | CATSRSGGAGETQYF
. | TRBV10-1 | CASSASGGIYNEQFF
. | TRBV5-1 | CASSLGHKNTEAFF
few | TRBV28 | CASRPYDRGNQPQHF
once | TRBV11-2 | CASSLQGLAGTSSTDTQYF
. | TRBV30 | CACLLGVAAGNTIYF
. | TRBV10-1 | CASSGTGNSPLHF